This is a list of T cell receptor beta chains from one sample in a study of CD8 T cells in ankylosing spondylitis. TCRdb ran MiXCR on the 5' RACE reads and lists one entry per CDR3 protein. The data show fewer than 550,000 distinct CDR3 sequences, under 5.5% seen once. The sequenced material came from blood, either unsorted or a sorted T cell fraction (not recorded which). The receptors come from a male donor with ankylosing spondylitis. The CDR3 runs from the conserved cysteine through the conserved F or W. The order of the fields is V gene, J gene, clone size, D gene, CDR3 protein, CDR3 DNA. A D gene is named only where the DNA matches it firmly. Some rows have no size entry. The others give once, few or many, or a class for an expanded clone.

TRBV5-1	TRBJ1-1	few	.	CASSSGEPSGTEAFF	TGCGCCAGCAGCTCGGGGGAGCCGTCCGGCACTGAAGCTTTCTTT
TRBV11-3	TRBJ2-1	few	.	CASSSLAAASYNEQFF	TGTGCCAGCAGCTCCCTCGCCGCAGCCTCCTACAATGAGCAGTTCTTC
TRBV10-3	TRBJ2-4	many	.	CATSRPLKNIQYF	TGTGCCACCTCCAGGCCCCTCAAAAACATTCAGTACTTC
TRBV5-1	TRBJ2-4	many	.	CASSSDGRQAKNIQYF	TGCGCCAGCAGCTCGGACGGAAGACAAGCCAAAAACATTCAGTACTTC
TRBV6-2/TRBV6-3	TRBJ2-7	many	TRBD2	CASSYSPSGGYEQYF	TGTGCCAGCAGTTACTCCCCGTCGGGAGGCTACGAGCAGTACTTC
TRBV5-1	TRBJ2-1	.	TRBD2	CASSFFTSGDYNEQFF	TGCGCCAGCAGCTTTTTTACTAGCGGGGATTACAATGAGCAGTTCTTC
TRBV6-2/TRBV6-3	TRBJ2-7	many	TRBD1	CASSPRQGAASYEQYF	TGTGCCAGCAGTCCTCGACAGGGGGCGGCTTCCTACGAGCAGTACTTC
TRBV3-1	TRBJ2-2	.	.	CACTQEGGWGSGGELFF	TGTGCCTGCACCCAGGAGGGAGGATGGGGGTCTGGCGGGGAGCTGTTTTTT
TRBV4-1	TRBJ2-7	many	TRBD2	CASKRERGRDYEQYF	TGCGCCAGCAAGCGGGAGCGGGGGAGGGATTACGAGCAGTACTTC
TRBV6-5	TRBJ1-5	many	.	CASSYKSGARQPQHF	TGTGCCAGCAGTTACAAATCAGGGGCGAGGCAGCCCCAGCATTTT
TRBV10-3	TRBJ1-2	many	.	CAISEVNYLLLYGYTF	TGTGCCATCAGTGAGGTGAACTACCTTCTCCTCTATGGCTACACCTTC
TRBV20-1	TRBJ2-7	few	.	CSARGVRGITYEQYF	TGCAGTGCTAGAGGCGTCCGGGGCATCACCTACGAGCAGTACTTC
TRBV2	TRBJ2-7	.	.	CASSEISYEQYF	TGTGCCAGCAGTGAAATCTCGTACGAGCAGTACTTC
TRBV11-2	TRBJ2-5	many	TRBD2	CASSSRLAGGGETQYF	TGTGCCAGCAGCTCCCGACTAGCGGGAGGGGGAGAGACCCAGTACTTC
TRBV28	TRBJ1-2	many	TRBD1	CAIQPLRTGGSGYTF	TGTGCCATCCAGCCCTTAAGGACAGGGGGTTCCGGCTACACCTTC
TRBV7-8	TRBJ1-2	many	.	CASSSPRRVDGYTF	TGTGCCAGCAGCTCCCCGCGGAGGGTTGATGGCTACACCTTC
TRBV10-3	TRBJ1-2	many	TRBD1	CAITGTANYGYTF	TGTGCCATCACCGGGACAGCTAACTATGGCTACACCTTC
TRBV20-1	TRBJ2-2	.	TRBD2	CSASPAGTTGELFF	TGCAGTGCTAGCCCAGCGGGAACAACCGGGGAGCTGTTTTTT
TRBV7-9	TRBJ1-6	many	.	CASSLEGGDSPLHF	TGTGCCAGCAGCTTAGAGGGAGGTGATTCACCCCTCCACTTT
TRBV3-1	TRBJ2-1	few	.	CASSRNRVLTADEQFF	TGTGCCAGCAGCCGAAACAGGGTGTTGACCGCCGATGAGCAGTTCTTC
TRBV28	TRBJ2-7	many	.	CASRRPGQGKNEQYF	TGTGCCAGCAGGCGCCCCGGGCAGGGAAAAAACGAGCAGTACTTC
TRBV5-1	TRBJ2-1	many	.	CASSNSPGNEQFF	TGCGCCAGCAGCAACTCTCCTGGCAATGAGCAGTTCTTC
TRBV20-1	TRBJ2-1	many	.	CSARDSRAGRPGNEQFF	TGCAGTGCTAGAGATAGTAGGGCGGGGAGGCCTGGCAATGAGCAGTTCTTC
TRBV20-1	TRBJ1-1	many	TRBD1	CSAVPGGYTEAFF	TGCAGTGCAGTCCCAGGGGGGTACACTGAAGCTTTCTTT
TRBV27	TRBJ2-1	few	TRBD2	CASSLSPGTSLHEQFF	TGTGCCAGCAGTTTATCCCCCGGGACTAGCCTCCATGAGCAGTTCTTC
TRBV9	TRBJ1-3	many	TRBD1	CASSVAGTGPFSSGNTIYF	TGTGCCAGCAGCGTAGCCGGGACAGGGCCCTTCAGCTCTGGAAACACCATATATTTT
TRBV18	TRBJ2-7	.	TRBD2	CASSSVVGRGLEVAEQYF	TGTGCCAGCTCGTCCGTAGTCGGGAGGGGTCTTGAGGTCGCCGAGCAGTACTTC
TRBV12-3/TRBV12-4	TRBJ2-1	many	.	CASSTRNEQFF	TGTGCCAGCAGTACCCGCAATGAGCAGTTCTTC
TRBV9	TRBJ2-1	many	TRBD1	CASSLTGISYNEQFF	TGTGCCAGCAGCTTGACAGGGATCTCCTACAATGAGCAGTTCTTC
TRBV2	TRBJ2-5	many	.	CASSGAGGVETQYF	TGTGCCAGCAGTGGGGCCGGCGGGGTTGAGACCCAGTACTTC
TRBV24-1	TRBJ2-2	many	TRBD2	CATSDRTERGGELFF	TGTGCCACCAGTGATAGAACGGAGCGGGGCGGGGAGCTGTTTTTT
TRBV6-4	TRBJ2-3	.	TRBD1	CASKYSDRADTQYF	TGTGCCAGCAAGTACTCGGACAGGGCAGATACGCAGTATTTT
TRBV29-1	TRBJ2-7	many	TRBD1	CSAKPGQGIYEQYF	TGCAGCGCCAAACCGGGACAGGGCATCTACGAGCAGTACTTC
TRBV20-1	TRBJ1-2	many	TRBD1	CSARDVNRGANGYTF	TGCAGTGCTAGAGATGTGAACAGGGGAGCGAATGGCTACACCTTC
TRBV29-1	TRBJ1-1	many	TRBD1	CSVRTGENTEAFF	TGCAGCGTGAGGACAGGGGAGAACACTGAAGCTTTCTTT
TRBV28	TRBJ2-7	.	TRBD2	CASRERPSGTYEQYF	TGTGCCAGCAGGGAGAGACCTAGCGGAACCTACGAGCAGTACTTC
TRBV11-2	TRBJ2-1	.	TRBD2	CASSSGTSGTYNEQFF	TGTGCCAGCAGCTCCGGGACTAGCGGTACCTACAATGAGCAGTTCTTC
TRBV5-6	TRBJ2-5	many	.	CASSLGSVQETQYF	TGTGCCAGCAGCTTGGGCAGTGTCCAAGAGACCCAGTACTTC
TRBV29-1	TRBJ1-1	many	TRBD1	CSAGQGIWAFF	TGCAGCGCTGGACAGGGGATTTGGGCTTTCTTT
TRBV5-6	TRBJ2-5	many	.	CASSWTGLWETQYF	TGTGCCAGCAGCTGGACCGGGTTGTGGGAGACCCAGTACTTC
TRBV20-1	TRBJ1-1	many	.	CSARDWMSEAFF	TGCAGTGCTAGAGATTGGATGTCTGAAGCTTTCTTT
TRBV7-2	TRBJ1-1	.	.	CASSLIQGASNEAFF	TGTGCCAGCAGCTTAATTCAAGGGGCGTCTAATGAAGCTTTCTTT
TRBV15	TRBJ1-1	many	TRBD1	CATSGQGHTEAFF	TGTGCCACCAGCGGACAGGGGCACACTGAAGCTTTCTTT
TRBV9	TRBJ2-3	many	.	CASSVVQTSTDTQYF	TGTGCCAGCAGCGTGGTTCAGACTAGCACAGATACGCAGTATTTT
TRBV4-1	TRBJ1-6	many	TRBD1	CASSLTGQGVNSPLHF	TGCGCCAGCAGCCTCACGGGACAGGGGGTTAATTCACCCCTCCACTTT
TRBV20-1	TRBJ1-1	many	.	CSATAGNTEAFF	TGCAGTGCTACGGCGGGGAACACTGAAGCTTTCTTT
TRBV5-1	TRBJ1-2	few	.	CASSTAGQNYGYTF	TGCGCCAGCAGCACGGCCGGACAGAACTATGGCTACACCTTC
TRBV5-1	TRBJ2-7	many	TRBD2	CASSSIAGGGYEQYF	TGCGCCAGCAGCTCAATAGCGGGAGGCGGCTACGAGCAGTACTTC
TRBV15	TRBJ2-5	many	TRBD1	CATSSHLRGPAEYF	TGTGCCACCAGCAGTCACTTAAGGGGGCCAGCTGAGTACTTC
TRBV20-1	TRBJ2-7	few	TRBD1	CSARDRGWGQYF	TGCAGTGCTAGAGACAGGGGGTGGGGGCAGTACTTC
TRBV15	TRBJ1-5	many	TRBD1	CATSRDPMRRGTAGQPQHF	TGTGCCACCAGCAGAGATCCAATGAGGCGGGGGACAGCTGGTCAGCCCCAGCATTTT
TRBV29-1	TRBJ2-7	many	TRBD2	CSVGGLAGTYEQYF	TGCAGCGTTGGGGGACTAGCGGGGACCTACGAGCAGTACTTC
TRBV4-2	TRBJ1-5	many	.	CASSQSGSNQPQHF	TGTGCCAGCAGCCAATCCGGTAGCAATCAGCCCCAGCATTTT
TRBV7-6	TRBJ2-2	many	.	CASSRGLPHLINTGELFF	TGTGCCAGCAGCCGCGGACTTCCACATCTTATCAACACCGGGGAGCTGTTTTTT
TRBV5-1	TRBJ2-5	.	.	CASSLRLGWETQYF	TGCGCCAGCAGCTTGCGACTGGGGTGGGAGACCCAGTACTTC